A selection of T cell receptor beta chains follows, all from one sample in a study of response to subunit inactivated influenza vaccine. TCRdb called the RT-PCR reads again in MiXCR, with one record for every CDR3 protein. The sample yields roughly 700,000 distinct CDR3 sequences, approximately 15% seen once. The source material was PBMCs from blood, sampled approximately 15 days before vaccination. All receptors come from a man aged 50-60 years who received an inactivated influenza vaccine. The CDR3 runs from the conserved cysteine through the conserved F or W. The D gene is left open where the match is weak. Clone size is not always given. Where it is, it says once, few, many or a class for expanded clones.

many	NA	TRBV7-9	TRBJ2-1	TGTGCCAGCAGTGGTGGGGGTGAGCAGTTCTTC	CASSGGGEQFF
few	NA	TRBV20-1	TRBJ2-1	TGCAGTGCGCAGACGGTGGTGTCCTACAATGAGCAGTTCTTC	CSAQTVVSYNEQFF
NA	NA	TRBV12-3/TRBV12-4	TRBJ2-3	TGTGCCAGCAGGACAGCGGGTCGGGCGGGATATACGCAGTATTTT	CASRTAGRAGYTQYF
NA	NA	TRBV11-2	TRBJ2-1	TGTGCCAGCACTCAAGCATTTGAGCAGTTCTTC	CASTQAFEQFF
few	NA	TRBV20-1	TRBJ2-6	TGCAGTGCTCTTGCGGGCGCTGGGGCCAACGTCCTGACTTTC	CSALAGAGANVLTF
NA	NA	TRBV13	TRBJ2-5	TGTGCCAGCAGCTCGATTGCAGGGGGGATTTATGAGACCCAGTACTTC	CASSSIAGGIYETQYF
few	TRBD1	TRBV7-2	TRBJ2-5	TGTGCCAGCAGCCTGACAGGGTCCCGAGAGACCCAGTACTTC	CASSLTGSRETQYF
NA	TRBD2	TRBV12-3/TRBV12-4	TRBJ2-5	TGTGCCAGCAGTCCGGGACTAGCGGGAGGGGGTCGGGAGACCCAGTACTTC	CASSPGLAGGGRETQYF
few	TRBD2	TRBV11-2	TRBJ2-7	TGTGCCAGCAGCTTAGTAGGGACTAGCGGGACCCCAGCGAGCTCCTACGAGCAGTACTTC	CASSLVGTSGTPASSYEQYF
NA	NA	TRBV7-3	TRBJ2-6	TGTGCCAGCAGCTTAATGAGGGTCCCCTCTGGGGCCAACGTCCTGACTTTC	CASSLMRVPSGANVLTF
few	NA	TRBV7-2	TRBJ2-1	TGTGCCAGCAGTAGGTGGGCTAGCACGAACTCCTACAATGAGCAGTTCTTC	CASSRWASTNSYNEQFF
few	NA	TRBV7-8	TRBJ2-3	TGTGCCAGCAGCCTTCTAAATACATTCACAGATACGCAGTATTTT	CASSLLNTFTDTQYF
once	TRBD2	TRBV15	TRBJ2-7	TGTGCCACCAGCAAGACTAGCGGGAGGGCCGTTTACGAGCAGTACTTC	CATSKTSGRAVYEQYF
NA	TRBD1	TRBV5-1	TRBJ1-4	TGCGCCAGCAGCTGGACAGGCTTAATTAATGAAAAACTGTTTTTT	CASSWTGLINEKLFF
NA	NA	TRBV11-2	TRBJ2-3	TGTGCCAGCAGCCGAACTTACATTAGCACAGATACGCAGTATTTT	CASSRTYISTDTQYF
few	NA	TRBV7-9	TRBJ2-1	TGTGCCAGCAGCCTCCCGGACGTAAACAATGAGCAGTTCTTC	CASSLPDVNNEQFF
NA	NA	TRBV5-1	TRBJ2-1	TGCGCCAGCAGCCTTAGCGGTTTTCTTAAAAATGAGCAGTTCTTC	CASSLSGFLKNEQFF
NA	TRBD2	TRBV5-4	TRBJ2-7	TGTGCCAGCAGCTTGGGAGATATAGCGGGGGGGCGCGAGCAGTACTTC	CASSLGDIAGGREQYF
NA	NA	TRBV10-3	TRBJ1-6	TGTGCCATCAGTGACCCTCAGCCCCTCCACTTT	CAISDPQPLHF
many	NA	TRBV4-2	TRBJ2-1	TGTGCCAGCAGCCTCCCAGGGGCGGGCTCAGAGCAGTTCTTC	CASSLPGAGSEQFF
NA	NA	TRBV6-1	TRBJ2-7	TGTGCCAGCAGTGGGACGGACCCCTACGAGCAGTACTTC	CASSGTDPYEQYF
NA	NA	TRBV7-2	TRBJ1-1	TGTGCCAGCAGCTTAGCTCCACAAGCTTTCTTT	CASSLAPQAFF
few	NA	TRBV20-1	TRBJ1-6	TGCAGTGCTAAGAAACTGATAAATTCACCCCTCCACTTT	CSAKKLINSPLHF
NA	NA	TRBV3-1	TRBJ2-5	TGTGCCAGCAGCCACGGACGAAACATTGAAGAGACCCAGTACTTC	CASSHGRNIEETQYF
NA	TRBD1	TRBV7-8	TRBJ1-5	TGTGCCAGCAGCCCCGACAGGGGAGAAAGCAATCAGCCCCAGCATTTT	CASSPDRGESNQPQHF
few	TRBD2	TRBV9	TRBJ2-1	TGTGCCAGCAGTGGACTAGTTAACAATGAGCAGTTCTTC	CASSGLVNNEQFF
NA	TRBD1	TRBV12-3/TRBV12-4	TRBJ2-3	TGTGCCAGCAGTTTGCGGACAGGGGGCTCTGATACGCAGTATTTT	CASSLRTGGSDTQYF
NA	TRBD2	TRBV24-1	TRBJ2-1	TGTGCCACCAGTGGTGGTAGCGGGAGGTCCAATGAGCAGTTCTTC	CATSGGSGRSNEQFF
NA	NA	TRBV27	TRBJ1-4	TGTGCCAGCAGTTTAAATGCAGTGCCGAATGGAAAACTGTTTTTT	CASSLNAVPNGKLFF
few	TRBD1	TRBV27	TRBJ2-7	TGTGCCAGCAGTTTACTTGTAGGACAGGGGTTTTACGAGCAGTACTTC	CASSLLVGQGFYEQYF
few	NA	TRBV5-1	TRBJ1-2	TGCGCCAGCAGGGGGGAGGACTATGGCTACACCTTC	CASRGEDYGYTF